Below, 25 T cell receptor beta chains from the same sample are listed, as sequenced in a study of identical twins. TCRdb ran MiXCR on the 5' RACE reads and lists one entry per CDR3 protein. The repertoire holds some 330,000 distinct CDR3 sequences, 9% seen once, with approximately 8.9% in the top ten. The specimen was naive T cells sorted from blood. Receptor source: a woman in her forties or fifties in good health.

This clonotype appeared many times. The chain employs TRBV20-1 and TRBJ2-2, with 7 bases lining up with TRBD2. Germline assignment: CDR1 DFQATT and CDR2 SNEGSKA (reference sequence). CDR3 length: 16 residues. V was pared by 0 bases and J by 4 bases, with 8 bases of the junction left unmatched. The CDR3 DNA is TGCAGTGCTAGAGATTGGAGCAGCGGGGCCACCGGGGAGCTGTTTTTT. It yields the protein CSARDWSSGATGELFF.

The rearrangement joins TRBV11-2 to TRBJ2-2, with 8 bases lining up with TRBD2. V lost 5 bases to trimming and J lost 7 bases; unmatched junction nucleotides: 6. The CDR3 sequence is 14 residues long. CDR1 is SGHAT, CDR2 FQNNGV, per germline. In nucleotides, the CDR3 is TGTGCCAGCAGCCCGCGGGGGGCAGTCGGGGAGCTGTTTTTT. This translates into CASSPRGAVGELFF.

This clonotype has more than one count but fewer than ten. The gene calls are TRBV15 and TRBJ1-6; D perhaps matches TRBD1 (5 bases). The V end was cut by 0 bases, the J end by 9 bases, with 18 bases between. Germline values: CDR1 LNHNV, CDR2 YYDKDF (reference sequence). The length of the CDR3 is 17 residues. In DNA, the CDR3 is TGTGCCACCAGCAGAGATCCCGGGACCACATTAGGTTCACCCCTCCACTTT. Protein sequence: CATSRDPGTTLGSPLHF.

This clonotype was counted between two and nine times. The V gene is TRBV21-1, the J gene TRBJ2-3; the tabulated D call, TRBD2, remains unverified against the DNA. TRBV21-1 is reported as a pseudogene. This CDR3 region has 15 residues. The CDR3 DNA reads as TGTGCCAGCAGCGTTCCGGGACTAGCGGGGTCACTGGAGTATTTT. Translation gives CASSVPGLAGSLEYF.

This clonotype was counted a single time. The J gene is TRBJ2-2, the V gene TRBV10-3, with 10 bases aligning to TRBD2. This CDR3 has 15 amino acids. With 8 bases clipped from V and 1 base from J, the junction kept 4 bases outside the gene matches. CDR1 ENHRY and CDR2 SYGVKD come from the germline V gene. Here the CDR3 DNA reads TGTGCCATCGGTGGGACTAGCGAGAACACCGGGGAGCTGTTTTTT. Protein product: CAIGGTSENTGELFF.

This sequence joins TRBV20-1 and TRBJ2-7; 8 nucleotides align to TRBD2. This CDR3 has 13 amino acids. Trimming removed 6 bases from V and 5 bases from J; junction bases left unmatched: 9. Germline V gene sequence: CDR1 DFQATT, CDR2 SNEGSKA (reference sequence). This CDR3 is CSAPAGAVHEQYF. CDR3 sequence (DNA): TGCAGTGCACCAGCGGGAGCAGTCCACGAGCAGTACTTC.

The chain has TRBV9 and TRBJ2-1, with 7 bases fitting TRBD1. The CDR3 covers 14 residues. The V and J ends lost 3 bases and 4 bases, in that order; junction bases with no gene match: 4. Germline CDR1 SGDLS, CDR2 YYNGEE. The CDR3 sequence: CASSGGGLYNEQFF. CDR3 bases: TGTGCCAGCAGCGGAGGGGGCCTGTACAATGAGCAGTTCTTC.

This clonotype was recorded at least ten times. The DNA of the CDR3 is TGCAGCGCGGGGGGAGATACGCAGTATTTT. Encoded protein: CSAGGDTQYF. The rearrangement uses TRBV29-1 and TRBJ2-3; TRBD2 matches 7 bases. CDR3 length: 10 amino acids. CDR1 SQVTM and CDR2 ANQGSEA come from the germline V gene. J gave up 5 bases and V 7 bases, and 0 bases lay outside the gene matches.

J is TRBJ2-3 and V is TRBV12-3 or TRBV12-4; 13 nucleotides line up with TRBD2. Trimming cost V 6 bases and J 4 bases; bases outside gene matches: 7. This CDR3 region has 16 residues. The CDR3, as DNA: TGTGCCAGCAGACGACTAGCGGGAGGAGCCCCAGATACGCAGTATTTT. This translates into CASRRLAGGAPDTQYF.

This clonotype showed up just a few times. The chain couples TRBV20-1 to TRBJ2-5; 13 positions match TRBD2. From germline, CDR1 is DFQATT and CDR2 SNEGSKA (reference sequence). V gave up 6 bases and J gave up 4 bases; unmatched junction bases: 11. The CDR3 has 16 amino acids. This CDR3 is CSAPTSGRAWGETQYF. DNA for the CDR3: TGCAGTGCCCCTACTAGCGGGAGGGCCTGGGGAGAGACCCAGTACTTC.

This clonotype was observed a few times. V gene TRBV10-3 combines with J gene TRBJ2-3; a possible D gene is TRBD2 (6 bases). Germline CDR1 is ENHRY and CDR2 is SYGVKD. With 7 bases removed from V and 6 bases from J, the gap between germline ends came to 20 bases. This CDR3 spans 15 amino acids. In DNA, the CDR3 is TGTGCCATCATGTCGGCAGCGGGTCGTGTGGATACGCAGTATTTT. Amino acid sequence: CAIMSAAGRVDTQYF.

This clonotype has at least ten counts. The chain has TRBV12-3 or TRBV12-4 and TRBJ2-1; 11 bases align to TRBD2. J was trimmed by 7 bases and V by 2 bases; bases with no gene match: 7. This CDR3 is built from 16 residues. The CDR3 region is CASSLLAGGPGNEQFF. CDR3 nucleotides: TGTGCCAGCAGTTTATTAGCGGGAGGGCCTGGGAATGAGCAGTTCTTC.

This clonotype has more than one count but fewer than ten. V gene TRBV5-1 combines with J gene TRBJ2-2, with unresolved D. Trimming shortened V by 4 bases and J by 6 bases, and 13 bases separated the two germline ends. In germline, CDR1 is SGHRS, CDR2 YFSETQ. The CDR3 is made up of 14 amino acids. CDR3 sequence: CASSPPNSPGELFF. CDR3 coding DNA: TGCGCCAGCAGCCCACCGAATAGTCCCGGGGAGCTGTTTTTT. The whole variable domain, remainder taken from reference TRBV5-1 and TRBJ2-2, is KAGVTQTPRYLIKTRGQQVTLSCSPISGHRSVSWYQQTPGQGLQFLFEYFSETQRNKGNFPGRFSGRQFSNSRSEMNVSTLELGDSALYLCASSPPNSPGELFFGEGSRLTVL.

The chain carries TRBV4-2 and TRBJ2-5; D gene unclear. CDR1 LGHNA and CDR2 YNFKEQ come from the germline V gene. Trimming removed 1 base from V and 1 base from J, with 4 bases in between. The CDR3 loop spans 13 amino acids. This CDR3 reads CASSQGPQETQYF. In DNA form, the CDR3 reads TGTGCCAGCAGCCAAGGACCCCAAGAGACCCAGTACTTC.

This clonotype was recorded a few times. The V gene is TRBV6-5, the J gene TRBJ2-1, with 11 bases that match TRBD1. The trim removed 6 bases at V and 7 bases at J, leaving 8 bases unmatched. Germline CDR1 reads MNHEY; CDR2 reads SVGAGI. This CDR3 spans 15 amino acids. CDR3 loop: CASSTWTGGLNEQFF. The CDR3, as DNA: TGTGCCAGCAGCACCTGGACAGGGGGCCTTAATGAGCAGTTCTTC.

The chain joins TRBV9 to TRBJ1-2, with 10 positions matching TRBD1. Germline CDR1 reads SGDLS; CDR2 reads YYNGEE. The CDR3 length is 14 residues. Trimming took 4 bases from V and 8 from J; bases not matched to a gene: 8. The CDR3 coding sequence is TGTGCCAGCAGCCCGCGACAGGGGGCAAGGGGCTACACCTTC. Protein: CASSPRQGARGYTF.

The table lists this clonotype with many counts. The V call is TRBV29-1, the J call TRBJ1-3; TRBD1 matches 11 bases. This CDR3 is 15 amino acids long. Germline assignment: CDR1 SQVTM and CDR2 ANQGSEA. V gave up 6 bases and J gave up 1 base; unmatched junction bases: 5. CDR3 DNA sequence: TGCAGCGTCCTGGACAGGGGGCTGTCTGGAAACACCATATATTTT. Protein: CSVLDRGLSGNTIYF.

This clonotype has a handful of counts. The rearrangement uses TRBV7-6 and TRBJ1-1, with unresolved D. The CDR3 consists of 12 residues. Germline CDR1 and CDR2: SGHVS and FNYEAQ. Trimming stripped 1 base from V and 8 bases from J, with 8 bases between. CDR3 protein: CASSLGPAEAFF. For the CDR3, the DNA is TGTGCCAGCAGCTTAGGGCCCGCCGAAGCTTTCTTT.

This clonotype was detected ten times or more. The rearrangement links TRBV7-9 to TRBJ2-6; a possible D gene is TRBD1 (5 bases). Germline V gene lookup returns CDR1 SEHNR and CDR2 FQNEAQ (reference sequence). The CDR3 has 17 amino acids. Trimming cost V 6 bases and J 0 bases, with 15 bases left between them. The CDR3 sequence is CASRGRSRGSGANVLTF. The CDR3 DNA reads as TGTGCCAGCAGAGGAAGAAGTAGGGGCTCTGGGGCCAACGTCCTGACTTTC.

The chain combines TRBV20-1 with TRBJ2-1; the match to TRBD1 covers 10 bases. The CDR3 covers 16 residues. Germline V gene sequence: CDR1 DFQATT, CDR2 SNEGSKA (reference sequence). With 0 bases clipped from V and 4 bases from J, the junction kept 6 bases outside the gene matches. The DNA of the CDR3 is TGCAGTGCTAGAGAGGCGGGACAGGGGTCGTACAATGAGCAGTTCTTC. It is translated as CSAREAGQGSYNEQFF.

This clonotype showed up many times. The CDR3 DNA sequence: TGTGCCAGCACGAAAAAGGGAGGCAATGAGCAGTTCTTC. As protein: CASTKKGGNEQFF. The chain links TRBV25-1 to TRBJ2-1; possibly TRBD2 for D (6 bases). Germline CDR1 is MGHDK and CDR2 is SYGVNS. The CDR3 runs 13 residues. Trimming took off 7 bases at V and 6 bases at J, with 13 bases between the two ends.

This clonotype appeared many times. The chain carries TRBV27 and TRBJ2-1; 10 nucleotides match TRBD2. Germline V gives CDR1 MNHEY, CDR2 SMNVEV (reference sequence). Trimming took 2 bases from V and 4 from J; bases not matched to a gene: 5. CDR3 length: 16 residues. The CDR3 bases are TGTGCCAGCAGTTTAGAAACTAGCGGGACTTACAATGAGCAGTTCTTC. It yields the protein CASSLETSGTYNEQFF.

In DNA form, the CDR3 reads TGCGCCAGCAGCTTGGGGGACACGCTAGCGGGGAAAATAAAAAACATTCAGTACTTC. Its translation: CASSLGDTLAGKIKNIQYF. The chain has TRBV5-1 and TRBJ2-4, with 9 bases identical to TRBD2. There are 19 residues in the CDR3. V shed 0 bases and J 4 bases; nucleotides not matched to a gene: 14. Per germline, CDR1 SGHRS and CDR2 YFSETQ.

This clonotype has just a few counts. The CDR3 nucleotides are TGTGCCACCCAAGTAGCGGGAACTTACAATGAGCAGTTCTTC. Its protein product is CATQVAGTYNEQFF. The J gene is TRBJ2-1, the V gene TRBV10-3; 8 nucleotides line up with TRBD2. The CDR3 is 14 amino acids. J was trimmed by 4 bases and V by 10 bases; bases with no gene match: 9. The V gene's germline CDR1 is ENHRY and CDR2 SYGVKD.

The chain joins TRBV3-1 to TRBJ2-5; perhaps TRBD2 as D (6 bases). Germline values: CDR1 LGHDT, CDR2 YNNKEL (reference sequence). V lost 0 bases and J 4 bases, leaving 15 bases between the germline ends. This CDR3 region has 16 residues. Here the CDR3 reads CASSQEGTGAVETQYF. CDR3 DNA sequence: TGTGCCAGCAGCCAAGAGGGAACGGGAGCGGTAGAGACCCAGTACTTC.